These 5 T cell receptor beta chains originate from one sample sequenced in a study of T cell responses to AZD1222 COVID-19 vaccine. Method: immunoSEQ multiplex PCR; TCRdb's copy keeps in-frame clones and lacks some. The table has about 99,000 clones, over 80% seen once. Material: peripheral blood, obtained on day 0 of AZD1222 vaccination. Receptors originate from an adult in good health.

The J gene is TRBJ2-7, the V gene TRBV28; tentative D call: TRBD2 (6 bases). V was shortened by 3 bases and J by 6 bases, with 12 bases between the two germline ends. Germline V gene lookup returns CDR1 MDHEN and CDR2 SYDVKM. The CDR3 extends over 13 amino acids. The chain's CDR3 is CASSLEGSREQYF. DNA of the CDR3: TGTGCCAGCAGTTTGGAGGGATCACGCGAGCAGTACTTC.

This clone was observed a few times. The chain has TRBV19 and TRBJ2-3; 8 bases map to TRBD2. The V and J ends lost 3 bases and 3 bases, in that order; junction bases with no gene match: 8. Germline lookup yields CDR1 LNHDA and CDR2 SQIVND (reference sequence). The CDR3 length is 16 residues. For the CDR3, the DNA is TGTGCCAGTAGTATCGGGAGCGGGAGTTCGACAGATACGCAGTATTTT. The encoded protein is CASSIGSGSSTDTQYF.

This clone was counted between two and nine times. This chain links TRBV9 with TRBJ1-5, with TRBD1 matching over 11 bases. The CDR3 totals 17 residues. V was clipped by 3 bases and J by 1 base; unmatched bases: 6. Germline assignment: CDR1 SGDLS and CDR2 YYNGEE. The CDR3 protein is CASSAGQGALSNQPQHF. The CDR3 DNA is TGTGCCAGCAGCGCCGGACAGGGGGCTTTGAGCAATCAGCCCCAGCATTTT.

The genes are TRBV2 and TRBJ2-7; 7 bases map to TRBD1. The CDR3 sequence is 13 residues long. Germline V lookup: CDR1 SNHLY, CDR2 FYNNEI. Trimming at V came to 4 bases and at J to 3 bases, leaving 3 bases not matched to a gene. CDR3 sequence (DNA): TGTGCCAGCAGTGGACAGGGATACTACGAGCAGTACTTC. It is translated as CASSGQGYYEQYF.

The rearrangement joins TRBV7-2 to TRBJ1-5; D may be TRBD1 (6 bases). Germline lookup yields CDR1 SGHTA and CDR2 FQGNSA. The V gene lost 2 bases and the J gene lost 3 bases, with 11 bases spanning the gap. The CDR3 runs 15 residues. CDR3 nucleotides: TGTGCCAGCAGCTTACAGGACAGTCACAATCAGCCCCAGCATTTT. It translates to CASSLQDSHNQPQHF.